This is a list of T cell receptor beta chains from one sample in a study of T cells in narcolepsy. Sequencing used immunoSEQ multiplex PCR; TCRdb keeps in-frame clones, though not all of them. The sample gives tens of thousands of clones, roughly 87% of which show up once; about 3% is in the top ten. What was sequenced was CD45RA- memory CD4+ T cells from PBMCs. Every receptor here comes from a human donor with narcolepsy. The CDR3 runs from the conserved cysteine through the conserved F or W. The D gene is left open where the match is weak. Clone sizes are given selectively: once, few, many, or a class where the clone is expanded.

TRBV7-2,.,TRBJ2-1,TRBD2,TGTGCCAGCAGCTTAGAAGGGTCGGGGGGGCGCAATGAGCAGTTCTTC,CASSLEGSGGRNEQFF
TRBV27,.,TRBJ1-2,.,TGTGCCAGCAGTTTTAGGGGAAACTATGGCTACACCTTC,CASSFRGNYGYTF
TRBV18,.,TRBJ1-4,TRBD1,TGTGCCAGCTCCTCCGACAGGGGCTACAATGAAAAACTGTTTTTT,CASSSDRGYNEKLFF
TRBV7-3,.,TRBJ2-2,.,TGTGCCAGCAGCTCCGAAGGGAGGAACACCGGGGAGCTGTTTTTT,CASSSEGRNTGELFF
TRBV5-5,few,TRBJ1-6,.,TGTGCCAGCAGCCTCGAGGGGTATAATTCACCCCTCCACTTT,CASSLEGYNSPLHF
TRBV19,.,TRBJ1-6,.,TGTGCCAGTAGTATGGGAAGCGTAAGCTCCTATAATTCACCCCTCCACTTT,CASSMGSVSSYNSPLHF
TRBV7-8,.,TRBJ2-7,TRBD1,TGTGCCAGCAGCTTAGGGGCTCCGGGACAGGCCTCCTACGAGCAGTACTTC,CASSLGAPGQASYEQYF
TRBV7-8,.,TRBJ2-7,TRBD2,TGTGCCAGCAGCGAACGGACTAGCGGGGGTCCCACCTACGAGCAGTACTTC,CASSERTSGGPTYEQYF
TRBV6-5,once,TRBJ1-4,.,TGTGCCAGCAGTTCGAGGACAGTCGTCCGGGAAAAACTGTTTTTT,CASSSRTVVREKLFF
TRBV4-2,.,TRBJ2-1,.,TGTGCCAGCAGCGGGGGGGGCCCCAATGAGCAGTTCTTC,CASSGGGPNEQFF
TRBV6-5,.,TRBJ1-1,.,TGTGCCAGCAGTTACTCATCGTCGGACACTGAAGCTTTCTTT,CASSYSSSDTEAFF
TRBV9,.,TRBJ2-1,.,TGTGCCAGCAGCGTAGGGGGTCTCGGGAATGAGCAGTTCTTC,CASSVGGLGNEQFF
TRBV12-5,once,TRBJ2-2,.,TGTGCTAGTGGCCCCCCGGGGGCCGGGGAGCTGTTTTTT,CASGPPGAGELFF
TRBV7-9,once,TRBJ2-4,.,TGTGCCAGCAGCCCCGGCCCCCCTTGGGCCAAAAACATTCAGTACTTC,CASSPGPPWAKNIQYF
TRBV5-4,.,TRBJ2-7,.,TGTGCCAGCAGCTTGTTCTACAGGCCCTACGAGCAGTACTTC,CASSLFYRPYEQYF
TRBV6-1,.,TRBJ2-1,TRBD1,TGTGCCAGCAGTGGAACCGGGACAGGGGGGTACAATGAGCAGTTCTTC,CASSGTGTGGYNEQFF
TRBV5-6,.,TRBJ2-2,TRBD1,TGTGCCAGCAGCGCCCGAGACAGGGCGAATCCCGGGGAGCTGTTTTTT,CASSARDRANPGELFF
TRBV7-2,once,TRBJ1-2,TRBD1,TGTGCCAGCAGCTTAGGATGGAGGACAGGGGGTGGCTACACCTTC,CASSLGWRTGGGYTF
TRBV5-4,.,TRBJ2-7,.,TGTGCCAGCAGCTTTTCGGGACCCCGAGAGGAGCAGTACTTC,CASSFSGPREEQYF
TRBV19,.,TRBJ1-1,TRBD1,TGTGCCAGTAGTATTACAACAGGGGTGGGAGCTTTCTTT,CASSITTGVGAFF
TRBV5-6,.,TRBJ1-2,.,TGTGCCAGCAGCTTATTCCAAGCAGGAGTTAATGGCTACACCTTC,CASSLFQAGVNGYTF
TRBV15,.,TRBJ2-1,.,TGTGCCACCAGCATCCGGGGGGCATACAATGAGCAGTTCTTC,CATSIRGAYNEQFF
TRBV12-5,.,TRBJ1-3,.,TGTGCTAGTGGTACCGGAAACACCATATATTTT,CASGTGNTIYF
TRBV9,.,TRBJ2-7,.,TGTGCCAGCTCTGGGGACCCAAGCTCCTACGAGCAGTACTTC,CASSGDPSSYEQYF
TRBV7-8,.,TRBJ1-2,.,TGTGCCAGCAGCTTAGGTGTCGGCTATGGCTACACCTTC,CASSLGVGYGYTF
TRBV2,.,TRBJ1-1,.,TGTGCCAGCAGTGAAGCCAGGCGGGGCACTGAAGCTTTCTTT,CASSEARRGTEAFF
TRBV19,.,TRBJ2-5,TRBD1,TGTGCCAGTAGTCCACCGGGACAGGGTTTTGAGACCCAGTACTTC,CASSPPGQGFETQYF
TRBV29-1,.,TRBJ1-2,.,TGCAGCGTTGAAGTCAGACTCTATGGCTACACCTTC,CSVEVRLYGYTF
TRBV5-6,.,TRBJ2-5,TRBD2,TGTGCCAGCAGCATTAGCGGGAAGACCCAGTACTTC,CASSISGKTQYF